A selection of T cell receptor beta chains follows, all from one sample in a study of T cell responses to AZD1222 COVID-19 vaccine. Repertoires were generated with immunoSEQ multiplex PCR, while TCRdb's copy carries only in-frame clones and drops some. The data contain some 96,000 clones, 75% to 90% of them singletons. The sample consisted of peripheral blood, taken on day 0 of AZD1222 vaccination. The receptor set was obtained from an adult in good health. The CDR3 runs from the conserved cysteine through the conserved F or W. The order of the fields is clone size, J gene, V gene, D gene, CDR3 protein, CDR3 DNA. D genes are given only for firm matches. Some rows mark clone size as missing; the rest say once, few, many or name a class of expanded clone.

abundance: once; j_gene: TRBJ1-5; v_gene: TRBV2; d_gene: .; CDR3aa: CASSEGQGGIQPQHF; CDR3nt: TGTGCCAGCAGTGAAGGGCAGGGAGGAATTCAGCCCCAGCATTTT
abundance: .; j_gene: TRBJ1-1; v_gene: TRBV30; d_gene: .; CDR3aa: CAWSVPRGFVGEAFF; CDR3nt: TGTGCCTGGAGTGTACCTCGGGGATTTGTGGGGGAAGCTTTCTTT
abundance: once; j_gene: TRBJ2-2; v_gene: TRBV7-9; d_gene: .; CDR3aa: CASSLGGGEKLFF; CDR3nt: TGTGCCAGCAGCTTAGGAGGCGGCGAGAAGCTGTTTTTT
abundance: .; j_gene: TRBJ1-4; v_gene: TRBV13; d_gene: .; CDR3aa: CASSFAMTGGATNEKLFF; CDR3nt: TGTGCCAGCAGCTTCGCGATGACGGGGGGAGCGACTAATGAAAAACTGTTTTTT
abundance: .; j_gene: TRBJ1-2; v_gene: TRBV5-1; d_gene: TRBD1; CDR3aa: CASSLGQGAAAGYGYTF; CDR3nt: TGCGCCAGCAGCTTGGGACAGGGCGCGGCCGCAGGCTATGGCTACACCTTC
abundance: .; j_gene: TRBJ1-2; v_gene: TRBV3-1/TRBV3-2; d_gene: TRBD1; CDR3aa: CASSQRTGDGYTF; CDR3nt: TGTGCCAGCAGCCAGCGGACAGGGGATGGCTACACCTTC
abundance: .; j_gene: TRBJ2-7; v_gene: TRBV7-6; d_gene: .; CDR3aa: CASSKSTGRYFSYEQYF; CDR3nt: TGTGCCAGCAGCAAATCTACGGGCAGGTACTTCTCCTACGAGCAGTACTTC
abundance: .; j_gene: TRBJ2-1; v_gene: TRBV30; d_gene: .; CDR3aa: CAWMFSYGDGTYNEQFF; CDR3nt: TGTGCCTGGATGTTTAGCTATGGGGACGGAACCTACAATGAGCAGTTCTTC
abundance: few; j_gene: TRBJ2-7; v_gene: TRBV7-2; d_gene: .; CDR3aa: CASSQRLPYEQYF; CDR3nt: TGTGCCAGCAGCCAACGACTTCCCTACGAGCAGTACTTC
abundance: .; j_gene: TRBJ2-2; v_gene: TRBV24-1; d_gene: .; CDR3aa: CATIDTSFIEDTGELFF; CDR3nt: TGTGCCACCATCGATACCTCCTTTATCGAGGACACCGGGGAGCTGTTTTTT
abundance: .; j_gene: TRBJ2-2; v_gene: TRBV28; d_gene: TRBD1; CDR3aa: CASNPLQGAGSTGELFF; CDR3nt: TGTGCCAGCAACCCGTTACAGGGGGCGGGGAGCACCGGGGAGCTGTTTTTT
abundance: .; j_gene: TRBJ2-1; v_gene: TRBV29-1; d_gene: TRBD1; CDR3aa: CSVETGGVFEQFF; CDR3nt: TGCAGCGTTGAAACAGGGGGCGTTTTTGAGCAGTTCTTC
abundance: .; j_gene: TRBJ1-6; v_gene: TRBV19; d_gene: .; CDR3aa: CASSISINDSPLHF; CDR3nt: TGTGCCAGTAGTATTTCCATTAACGATTCACCCCTCCACTTT
abundance: .; j_gene: TRBJ2-3; v_gene: TRBV7-9; d_gene: .; CDR3aa: CASSPDYNADTQYF; CDR3nt: TGTGCCAGCAGCCCGGACTACAACGCAGATACGCAGTATTTT
abundance: few; j_gene: TRBJ2-3; v_gene: TRBV24-1; d_gene: TRBD1; CDR3aa: CATSQGDFTDTQYF; CDR3nt: TGTGCCACCAGTCAGGGGGATTTCACAGATACGCAGTATTTT
abundance: once; j_gene: TRBJ2-3; v_gene: TRBV7-2; d_gene: .; CDR3aa: CASSLWSSNTDTQYF; CDR3nt: TGTGCCAGCAGCTTATGGTCCTCGAACACAGATACGCAGTATTTT
abundance: .; j_gene: TRBJ2-7; v_gene: TRBV9; d_gene: .; CDR3aa: CASSASHIRSYEQYF; CDR3nt: TGTGCCAGCAGCGCCTCACATATCAGGTCCTACGAGCAGTACTTC
abundance: .; j_gene: TRBJ1-5; v_gene: TRBV19; d_gene: TRBD1; CDR3aa: CASRRTGAYNQPQHF; CDR3nt: TGTGCCAGTAGGAGGACAGGGGCGTACAATCAGCCCCAGCATTTT
abundance: .; j_gene: TRBJ1-1; v_gene: TRBV27; d_gene: TRBD1; CDR3aa: CASSPPTGRGLHRNTEAFF; CDR3nt: TGTGCCAGCAGCCCTCCTACTGGCAGGGGGCTCCACCGGAACACTGAAGCTTTCTTT
abundance: .; j_gene: TRBJ2-6; v_gene: TRBV7-9; d_gene: .; CDR3aa: CASSAGANVLTF; CDR3nt: TGTGCCAGCAGCGCTGGGGCCAACGTCCTGACTTTC
abundance: .; j_gene: TRBJ1-4; v_gene: TRBV10-1; d_gene: .; CDR3aa: CAGPYVGSVDEKLFF; CDR3nt: TGCGCCGGACCGTATGTTGGAAGCGTAGATGAAAAACTGTTTTTT
abundance: once; j_gene: TRBJ1-1; v_gene: TRBV30; d_gene: .; CDR3aa: CAWSVRGPMNTEAFF; CDR3nt: TGTGCCTGGAGTGTACGGGGCCCCATGAACACTGAAGCTTTCTTT
abundance: .; j_gene: TRBJ1-1; v_gene: TRBV19; d_gene: TRBD1; CDR3aa: CASSIRTGGIMNTEAFF; CDR3nt: TGTGCCAGTAGTATAAGGACAGGGGGCATTATGAACACTGAAGCTTTCTTT
abundance: .; j_gene: TRBJ1-1; v_gene: TRBV10-1; d_gene: .; CDR3aa: CASSSSMNTEAFF; CDR3nt: TGCGCCAGCAGTTCGAGTATGAACACTGAAGCTTTCTTT
abundance: .; j_gene: TRBJ1-2; v_gene: TRBV12-3/TRBV12-4; d_gene: .; CDR3aa: CASSFGNNYGYTF; CDR3nt: TGTGCCAGCAGTTTTGGTAATAACTATGGCTACACCTTC
abundance: .; j_gene: TRBJ2-7; v_gene: TRBV29-1; d_gene: TRBD2; CDR3aa: CSVGRSGGIYEQYF; CDR3nt: TGCAGCGTTGGCCGTTCGGGAGGGATCTACGAGCAGTACTTC
abundance: .; j_gene: TRBJ2-5; v_gene: TRBV3-1/TRBV3-2; d_gene: .; CDR3aa: CASSQGVRDAEETQYF; CDR3nt: TGTGCCAGCAGCCAAGGGGTCCGGGACGCGGAGGAGACCCAGTACTTC
abundance: .; j_gene: TRBJ1-2; v_gene: TRBV18; d_gene: TRBD1; CDR3aa: CASSPRRPGQGGHGYTF; CDR3nt: TGTGCCAGCTCACCGAGACGCCCGGGACAGGGGGGACATGGCTACACCTTC
abundance: .; j_gene: TRBJ2-1; v_gene: TRBV12-3/TRBV12-4; d_gene: .; CDR3aa: CASSLVRLDEQFF; CDR3nt: TGTGCCAGCAGTTTGGTCCGGCTAGATGAGCAGTTCTTC
abundance: .; j_gene: TRBJ1-4; v_gene: TRBV6-1; d_gene: .; CDR3aa: CASSERGWANEKLFF; CDR3nt: TGTGCCAGCAGTGAACGGGGGTGGGCTAATGAAAAACTGTTTTTT
abundance: .; j_gene: TRBJ1-2; v_gene: TRBV28; d_gene: .; CDR3aa: CASSPGGGLTYGYTF; CDR3nt: TGTGCCAGCAGTCCCGGTGGGGGACTCACCTATGGCTACACCTTC
abundance: few; j_gene: TRBJ1-3; v_gene: TRBV5-1; d_gene: .; CDR3aa: CASSLVPTGTSGNTIYF; CDR3nt: TGCGCCAGCAGCTTGGTCCCCACAGGAACCTCTGGAAACACCATATATTTT
abundance: .; j_gene: TRBJ1-1; v_gene: TRBV7-6; d_gene: .; CDR3aa: CASSRQLNTEAFF; CDR3nt: TGTGCCAGCAGCCGCCAACTCAACACTGAAGCTTTCTTT
abundance: .; j_gene: TRBJ2-5; v_gene: TRBV5-8; d_gene: TRBD1; CDR3aa: CASSLSWTGIVTQYF; CDR3nt: TGTGCCAGCAGCTTGTCTTGGACAGGGATAGTGACCCAGTACTTC
abundance: .; j_gene: TRBJ1-1; v_gene: TRBV7-8; d_gene: .; CDR3aa: CASSFRTVNTEAFF; CDR3nt: TGTGCCAGCAGCTTTAGGACGGTGAACACTGAAGCTTTCTTT
abundance: few; j_gene: TRBJ2-2; v_gene: TRBV11-2; d_gene: TRBD2; CDR3aa: CASSFLTSGGADLFF; CDR3nt: TGTGCCAGCAGCTTCCTTACTAGCGGGGGGGCGGATCTGTTTTTT
abundance: .; j_gene: TRBJ1-5; v_gene: TRBV18; d_gene: .; CDR3aa: CASSPSNQPQHF; CDR3nt: TGTGCCAGCTCACCCTCGAATCAGCCCCAGCATTTT
abundance: .; j_gene: TRBJ2-1; v_gene: TRBV29-1; d_gene: TRBD1; CDR3aa: CSVPNLPGQGSYNEQFF; CDR3nt: TGCAGCGTTCCAAATTTACCGGGACAGGGCTCCTACAATGAGCAGTTCTTC
abundance: .; j_gene: TRBJ2-5; v_gene: TRBV2; d_gene: TRBD2; CDR3aa: CASRTTGLAGIETQYF; CDR3nt: TGTGCCAGCAGGACAACGGGACTAGCGGGAATAGAGACCCAGTACTTC
abundance: .; j_gene: TRBJ2-7; v_gene: TRBV24-1; d_gene: TRBD1; CDR3aa: CATSEPGQCYEQYF; CDR3nt: TGTGCCACCAGTGAGCCGGGACAGTGCTACGAGCAGTACTTC
abundance: .; j_gene: TRBJ1-6; v_gene: TRBV7-8; d_gene: .; CDR3aa: CASSLAQGFNSPLHF; CDR3nt: TGTGCCAGCAGCTTAGCGCAGGGATTCAATTCACCCCTCCACTTT
abundance: .; j_gene: TRBJ2-7; v_gene: TRBV6-6; d_gene: TRBD1; CDR3aa: CASGTGGGDEQYF; CDR3nt: TGTGCCAGTGGGACAGGGGGCGGAGACGAGCAGTACTTC